The next 32 T cell receptor beta chains were all read from a single sample in a study of tumor-infiltrating lymphocytes in primary liver carcinoma. DNA and RNA were both co-extracted from about 19-30 mg of bulk tissue that had not been sorted. Production of TCR beta cDNA used around 500 ng total RNA together with a constant-region primer. Modified slightly, ARM-PCR produced TCR beta libraries over three nested multiplex PCR rounds. It was with TRBV1-TRBV30 forward primers and a C-beta reverse primer that the first two PCR rounds were run, at 10 cycles each. One entry per CDR3 protein, called by TCRdb with MiXCR from the multiplex PCR reads. Of 70,000 to 95,000 distinct CDR3 sequences in the sample, roughly two thirds were seen once. Source material: liver tumor tissue from sampling region 4. The subset was: tumor region T4, right-lateral pole. Receptors were obtained from a man aged 40-55 years with primary liver carcinoma and hepatitis B virus infection.

Note on this clonotype: At one end the junction does not follow the germline gene, possibly because of a read error. The chain carries TRBV6-2 or TRBV6-3 and TRBJ2-2; 7 bases fit TRBD2. The CDR3 sequence is 16 residues long. Germline V gene lookup returns CDR1 MNHEY and CDR2 SVGEGT. The CDR3 region has the DNA TGTGCCAGCAGTGAACTTTATGGGCGGGAGATCGGGGAACTGTATTTT. Its protein product is CASSELYGREIGELYF.

J is TRBJ2-1 and V is TRBV7-3; D is uncertain. Trimming took off 2 bases at V and 1 base at J, with 9 bases between the two ends. This CDR3 is built from 15 residues. Germline V gene data show CDR1 as SGHTA and CDR2 as FQGTGA. In DNA, the CDR3 is TGTGCCAGCAGCTTATTTGGGCAATCCTACAATGAGCAGTTCTTC. This gives the protein CASSLFGQSYNEQFF.

Ten or more counts support this clonotype. The V and J genes are TRBV19 and TRBJ2-1, with D uncertain. V shed 0 bases and J shed 5 bases, with 17 bases lying between them. The CDR3 is 17 residues long. The germline V gene encodes CDR1 LNHDA and CDR2 SQIVND (reference sequence). The CDR3 DNA reads TGTGCCAGTAGTATAGATCATCTTGCAGTGATGAACAATGAGCAGTTCTTC. Residues: CASSIDHLAVMNNEQFF.

With respect to this clonotype: The junction does not match germline at one end; this may be a read error. The chain couples TRBV29-1 to TRBJ2-7, with 8 bases aligning to TRBD1. In germline, CDR1 is SQVTM, CDR2 ANQGSEA. The CDR3 spans 16 residues. The CDR3 bases are TGCAGAGTTGATCTGGGCCGACAGGGGTCGAATTACGAGCAGTACTTC. Protein product: CRVDLGRQGSNYEQYF.

A remark on this clonotype: Compared with germline, one end of the junction differs, possibly owing to a read error. The CDR3 coding sequence is TGTGCCAACAGTGGTTCTTCCGGGACTAGCGGGAGGGATACGCAGTATTTT. Translated: CANSGSSGTSGRDTQYF. V usage is TRBV10-3 and J usage is TRBJ2-3; 15 bases agree with TRBD2. From germline, CDR1 is ENHRY and CDR2 SYGVKD. This CDR3 region has 17 residues.

The chain recombines TRBV14 with TRBJ2-7; 8 nucleotides match TRBD2. V trimming: 4 bases; J trimming: 5 bases; junction bases outside the gene matches: 19. From germline, CDR1 is SGHDN and CDR2 FVKESK. The CDR3 covers 18 residues. CDR3 in amino acids: CASSLGYMGERENNEQYF. CDR3 sequence (DNA): TGTGCCAGCAGCCTAGGTTATATGGGGGAGCGGGAGAATAACGAGCAGTACTTC.

There are a few counts of this clonotype. The V gene is TRBV5-1, the J gene TRBJ2-4; perhaps D is TRBD1 or TRBD2 (6 bases each). This CDR3 is 14 amino acids long. Trimming left V 4 bases short and J 7 bases short, with 15 bases between. Germline loops: CDR1 SGHRS, CDR2 YFSETQ. CDR3 bases: TGCGCCAGCAGCCCGTCGGGGGCGGGGAACATTCAGTACTTC. Translated, it gives CASSPSGAGNIQYF.

Remarks on this clonotype: The junction shows a germline mismatch at one end, possibly a read error. The J gene is TRBJ2-7, the V gene TRBV11-1; 7 bases fit TRBD2. This CDR3 comprises 14 residues. The germline CDR1 and CDR2 sequences are SGHAT and FQDESV (reference sequence). CDR3: CASSPDNGRYEQYF. The CDR3 DNA reads TGCGCCAGCAGCCCTGACAACGGGAGGTACGAACAGTACTTC.

This chain links TRBV30 with TRBJ2-3, with D perhaps TRBD2 (6 bases). CDR3 length: 16 amino acids. The V end was cut by 2 bases, the J end by 2 bases, with 17 bases between. Germline V CDR1 and CDR2: GTSNPN, SVGIG (reference sequence). DNA for the CDR3: TGTGCCTGGAGTCGCGTACTAGCAGGGAACACAGATACGCAGTATTTT. Translated: CAWSRVLAGNTDTQYF.

The chain links TRBV30 to TRBJ1-5; D is uncertain. Germline assignment: CDR1 GTSNPN and CDR2 SVGIG (reference sequence). The CDR3 has 16 residues. With 0 bases removed from V and 2 bases from J, the gap between germline ends came to 14 bases. This CDR3 reads CAWSVGQSAGNQPQHF. CDR3 nucleotides: TGTGCCTGGAGTGTAGGCCAGTCCGCCGGCAATCAGCCCCAGCATTTT.

This clonotype appeared once. The gene calls are TRBV11-1 and TRBJ2-1; a weak D match, TRBD2 (5 bases). Germline CDR1 and CDR2: SGHAT and FQDESV (reference sequence). This CDR3 contains 16 residues. V lost 1 base and J lost 12, with 22 bases in between. The chain's CDR3 is CASSLGLGVPTHVQFF. In DNA form, the CDR3 reads TGTGCCAGCAGCTTAGGCCTGGGAGTCCCTACGCATGTGCAGTTCTTC.

Note on this clonotype: The junction differs from germline at one of its ends, possibly a read error. This chain uses TRBV6-6 with TRBJ1-2, with D unclear. The germline gives CDR1 MNHNY, CDR2 SVGAGI (reference sequence). There are 12 residues in the CDR3. CDR3 in DNA: TGTACCAGCAGTCTTCCGACGCGTGACTACACCTTC. Residues: CTSSLPTRDYTF.

J is TRBJ2-1 and V is TRBV9; TRBD1 matches 10 bases. The V gene end was trimmed by 0 bases and the J gene end by 8 bases; junction bases not matched to a gene: 11. The CDR3 is 17 amino acids. Germline-derived CDR1 and CDR2 are SGDLS and YYNGEE. The CDR3 loop is CASSVGGGQGSPDEQFF. CDR3 nucleotides: TGTGCCAGCAGCGTAGGGGGGGGACAGGGGTCCCCGGATGAGCAGTTCTTC.

About this clonotype itself: Mismatch with germline at one junction end may stem from a read error. This chain connects TRBV12-3 or TRBV12-4 to TRBJ2-1; 7 nucleotides match TRBD1. The CDR3 covers 15 residues. CDR3 coding DNA: TGTGCCAGCAGTCTCACCGGGACAGATGACAACGAGCAGTTCTTC. As protein: CASSLTGTDDNEQFF.

Concerning this clonotype: The junction departs from the called germline gene at one end, perhaps through a read error. The chain links TRBV28 to TRBJ2-2, with a possible D match to TRBD2 (7 bases). The germline CDR1 and CDR2 sequences are MDHEN and SYDVKM. This CDR3 is built from 14 residues. CDR3 sequence: CVTWRGGFTGVLFF. DNA of the CDR3: TGTGTCACCTGGAGGGGGGGGTTCACCGGGGTGCTGTTTTTT.

This clonotype was seen only once. A single base separates this from a much larger clone, so it may be a read error. The rearrangement links TRBV7-9 to TRBJ2-5, with D possibly matching TRBD1 (6 bases). CDR1 and CDR2 from the germline V gene are SEHNR and FQNEAQ (reference sequence). This CDR3 comprises 14 residues. The V end lost 2 bases, the J end lost 7 bases, and 14 bases lay between the germline ends. CDR3 coding DNA: TGTGCCAGCAGCTTACTGACAGGAGGTGCGACCCAGTACTTC. Encoded protein: CASSLLTGGATQYF.

A word on this clonotype: At one end, the junction sequence differs from germline, possibly due to a read error. The J gene is TRBJ2-1, the V gene TRBV4-1; weak D call: TRBD1 (5 bases). CDR1 and CDR2 (germline): MGHRA, YSYEKL. The CDR3 totals 16 residues. Here the CDR3 reads CASTQDPQGSYSEQFF. CDR3 sequence (DNA): TGCGCCAGCACCCAAGACCCCCAGGGCTCCTACAGTGAGCAGTTCTTC.

On this clonotype itself: One junction end does not reproduce the germline sequence, and a read error may be involved. V is TRBV11-3 and J is TRBJ2-3; D unclear. Germline V CDR1 and CDR2: SGHNT, YENEEA. The CDR3 runs to 13 residues. The CDR3 loop is CATSLDRVDTQYF. The DNA of the CDR3 is TGTGCCACCAGCTTAGATCGAGTGGATACGCAGTATTTT.

The V call is TRBV28, the J call TRBJ2-7, with 9 bases fitting TRBD2. The CDR3 covers 19 residues. After removal of 4 bases from V and 5 bases from J, the junction contained 21 bases not matched to a gene. Germline V CDR1 and CDR2: MDHEN, SYDVKM. CDR3 DNA sequence: TGTGCCAGCAGTTCACCCCCCGCGACTAGCGGATATCTTAGGAACGAGCAGTACTTC. This codes for CASSSPPATSGYLRNEQYF.

This clonotype came up a few times. V is TRBV9 and J is TRBJ2-2; D not certain. The CDR3 covers 14 residues. Germline assignment: CDR1 SGDLS and CDR2 YYNGEE. Trimming took 2 bases from V and 7 from J, leaving 12 bases between them. Here the CDR3 reads CASSVLIEYGELFF. In nucleotides, the CDR3 is TGTGCCAGCAGCGTTCTAATCGAGTACGGGGAGCTGTTTTTT.

Worth noting for this clonotype: A read error may produce the germline difference seen at one junction end. The chain uses TRBV29-1 and TRBJ2-1; 9 bases agree with TRBD2. Germline CDR1 reads SQVTM; CDR2 reads ANQGSEA. This CDR3 has 18 amino acids. The CDR3 protein is CSVGNSGRIGGSYNEQFF. CDR3 in DNA: TGTAGTGTTGGTAATAGCGGGAGAATCGGGGGCTCCTACAATGAGCAGTTCTTC.

The chain has TRBV11-2 and TRBJ2-1, with 9 bases identical to TRBD2. The CDR3 extends over 16 amino acids. Germline V gives CDR1 SGHAT, CDR2 FQNNGV. The V segment lost 4 bases and the J segment 14 bases; nucleotides outside the gene matches: 18. The CDR3 region is CASSYSSTSGWGGEFF. CDR3 bases: TGTGCCAGCAGCTACTCTTCGACTAGCGGATGGGGAGGCGAGTTCTTC.

The sample holds many counts of this clonotype. This chain joins TRBV4-1 and TRBJ2-6; D unresolved. The CDR3 runs to 16 residues. The V end lost 0 bases, the J end lost 0 bases, and 6 bases lay between the germline ends. Germline CDR1 is MGHRA and CDR2 is YSYEKL. The CDR3 loop is CASSQDGYSGANVLTF. The CDR3 DNA sequence: TGCGCCAGCAGCCAAGATGGGTACTCTGGGGCCAACGTCCTGACTTTC.

For this clonotype: One junction end does not reproduce the germline sequence, and a read error may be involved. The rearrangement links TRBV11-1 to TRBJ1-2, with D maybe TRBD1 (5 bases). The CDR3 length is 16 residues. CDR1 and CDR2 (germline): SGHAT, FQDESV (reference sequence). CDR3 in amino acids: CASSSIRAQQDYGYTF. CDR3 sequence (DNA): TGTGCCAGTAGCTCGATACGGGCTCAACAGGACTATGGCTACACCTTC.

Concerning this clonotype: Likely a read error: the CDR3 ends without its conserved phenylalanine or tryptophan. Because the CDR3's place on the DNA is in doubt, the DNA is left out and the CDR3 is given as listed by TCRdb. V usage is TRBV6-6 and J usage is TRBJ1-5; no DNA check was done on the table's D call, TRBD1. Looked up from germline, CDR1 is MNHNY and CDR2 is SVGAGI (reference sequence). The CDR3 has 13 amino acids, counting both end residues. The CDR3 here is CAGQTGEGQPQQV.

A word on this clonotype: The CDR3 does not end in the conserved phenylalanine or tryptophan, so this is likely a read error. The V and J genes are TRBV11-2 and TRBJ2-7; weak D call: TRBD1 (6 bases). The germline V gene has CDR1 SGHAT and CDR2 FQNNGV. V lost 6 bases and J lost 3, with 18 bases in between. CDR3 length: 15 residues. The CDR3 protein is CASSQYSRGGYEQYL. For the CDR3, the DNA is TGTGCCAGCAGTCAATATTCGAGAGGGGGCTACGAGCAGTACTTA.

On this clonotype itself: This may be a read error: a much more frequent sequence differs by one nucleotide. This chain joins TRBV6-4 and TRBJ2-1, with 9 bases identical to TRBD1. This CDR3 spans 14 amino acids. Germline V gene lookup returns CDR1 MRHNA and CDR2 SNTAGT. CDR3 sequence (DNA): TGTGCCAGCAGTTACTCCGGGACAGGGAATGAGCAGTTCTTC. It codes for CASSYSGTGNEQFF.

The chain uses TRBV10-3 and TRBJ2-1; D tentatively reads TRBD1 or TRBD2 (5 bases each). This CDR3 comprises 13 residues. V lost 7 bases to trimming and J lost 13 bases, with 20 bases between them. The germline gives CDR1 ENHRY, CDR2 SYGVKD. The CDR3 region is CAITAGDVGEQFF. The CDR3 nucleotides read TGTGCCATCACGGCCGGGGACGTCGGTGAACAGTTCTTC.

The sample holds many counts of this clonotype. The chain recombines TRBV5-5 with TRBJ2-1; 8 nucleotides line up with TRBD2. Germline-derived CDR1 and CDR2 are SGHKS and YYEKEE (reference sequence). The CDR3 is 15 amino acids. V gave up 4 bases and J gave up 2 bases; unmatched junction bases: 5. CDR3 region: CASSTSGSTYNEQFF. The CDR3, as DNA: TGTGCCAGCAGCACGAGCGGGAGCACCTACAATGAGCAGTTCTTC.

Only one count was recorded for this clonotype. The junction does not match germline at one end; this may be a read error. The V gene is TRBV29-1, the J gene TRBJ2-2, with D tentatively TRBD2 (5 bases). Per germline, CDR1 SQVTM and CDR2 ANQGSEA. The CDR3 extends over 16 amino acids. The CDR3 bases are TGCAGCGTTGAAGCCTCTCCTTTTAGGTCCACCGGGGAGCCGTTTTTT. Protein sequence: CSVEASPFRSTGEPFF.

Concerning this clonotype itself: Without the conserved terminal phenylalanine or tryptophan, this CDR3 likely stems from a read error. The V and J genes are TRBV14 and TRBJ1-1, with 7 bases fitting TRBD1. Germline-derived CDR1 and CDR2 are SGHDN and FVKESK. The CDR3 loop spans 15 amino acids. V gave up 0 bases and J gave up 0 bases; unmatched junction bases: 1. The CDR3 DNA follows: TGTGCCAGCAGCCAAGACACAGGGGTGAACACTGAAGCTTTCTCA. Residues: CASSQDTGVNTEAFS.

This clonotype was seen once. Being one base from a much bigger clone, this may be a read error. The V call is TRBV2, the J call TRBJ2-7, with a possible D match to TRBD1 (6 bases). V was trimmed by 6 bases and J by 0 bases, leaving 21 bases between them. The germline V gene encodes CDR1 SNHLY and CDR2 FYNNEI. The CDR3 covers 17 residues. The CDR3 bases are TGTGCCAGCAGACTGACCTCGGGGCAGGGGAACTCCTACGAGCAGTACTTC. Translating it yields CASRLTSGQGNSYEQYF.